This TCR beta chain was retrieved from a study of blood T cell repertoires in COVID-19. The wider study: Sources were T cells, B-cell-depleted T cells, or PBMCs; the material itself was cDNA or gDNA.

A Seattle source enrolled patients during active infection and followed them longitudinally. Assay used: immunoSEQ multiplex PCR; TCRdb lists only in-frame clones, some missing. This sample has tens of thousands of clones; approximately 83% occur once, and the top ten carry about 8.8%. The germline CDR1 and CDR2 sequences are MNHEY and SVGAGI. This CDR3 is built from 14 residues. V lost 4 bases and J lost 5; bases outside the gene matches: 5. The TCR comes from an elderly man with COVID-19, enrolled during active disease. The sample consisted of peripheral blood. The rearrangement links TRBV6-5 to TRBJ1-5; 7 nucleotides agree with TRBD1. The CDR3 is CASSSQGSHQPQHF. The CDR3 bases are TGTGCCAGCAGTTCACAGGGGTCGCATCAGCCCCAGCATTTT.